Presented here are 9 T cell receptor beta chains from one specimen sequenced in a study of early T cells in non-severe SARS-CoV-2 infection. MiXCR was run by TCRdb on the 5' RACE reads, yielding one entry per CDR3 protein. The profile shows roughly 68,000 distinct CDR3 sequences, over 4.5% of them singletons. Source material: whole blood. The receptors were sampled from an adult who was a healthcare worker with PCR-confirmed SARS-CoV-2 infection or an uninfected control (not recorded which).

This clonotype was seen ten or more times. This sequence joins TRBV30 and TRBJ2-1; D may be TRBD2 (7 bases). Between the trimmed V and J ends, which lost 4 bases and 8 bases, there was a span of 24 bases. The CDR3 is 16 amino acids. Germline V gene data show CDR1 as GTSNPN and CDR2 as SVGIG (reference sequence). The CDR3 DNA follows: TGTGCCTGGACTGAGTCGACTCCCCAAGGGGGGGATGAGCAGTTCTTC. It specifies CAWTESTPQGGDEQFF.

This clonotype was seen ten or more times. The CDR3 DNA is TGTGCCAGTAGTACCGACAGGGCGGGAGCCGGGGAGCTGTTTTTT. Encoded protein: CASSTDRAGAGELFF. The gene calls are TRBV19 and TRBJ2-2; D assignment may be TRBD1 or TRBD2 (7 bases each). Germline V CDR1 and CDR2: LNHDA, SQIVND (reference sequence). V was cut by 4 bases and J by 6 bases, with 15 bases left in between. CDR3 length: 15 amino acids.

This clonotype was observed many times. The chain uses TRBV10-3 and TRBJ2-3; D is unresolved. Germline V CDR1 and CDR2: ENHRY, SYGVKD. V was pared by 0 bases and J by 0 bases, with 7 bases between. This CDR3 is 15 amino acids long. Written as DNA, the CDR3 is TGTGCCATCAGTGAGTCTTCCGTTAGCACAGATACGCAGTATTTT. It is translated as CAISESSVSTDTQYF.

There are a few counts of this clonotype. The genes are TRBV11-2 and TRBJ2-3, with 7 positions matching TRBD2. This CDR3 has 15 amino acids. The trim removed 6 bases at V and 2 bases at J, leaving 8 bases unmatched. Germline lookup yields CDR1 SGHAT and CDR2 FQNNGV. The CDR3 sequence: CASSLRGLSTDTQYF. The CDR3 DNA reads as TGTGCCAGCAGTTTGAGGGGACTATCCACAGATACGCAGTATTTT.

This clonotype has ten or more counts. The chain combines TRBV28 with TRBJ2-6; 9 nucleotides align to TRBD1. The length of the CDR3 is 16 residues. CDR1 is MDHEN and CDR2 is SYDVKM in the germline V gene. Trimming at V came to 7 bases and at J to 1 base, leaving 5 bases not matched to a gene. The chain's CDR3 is CASKGQGDSGANVLTF. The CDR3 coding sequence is TGTGCCAGCAAGGGACAGGGAGATTCTGGGGCCAACGTCCTGACTTTC.

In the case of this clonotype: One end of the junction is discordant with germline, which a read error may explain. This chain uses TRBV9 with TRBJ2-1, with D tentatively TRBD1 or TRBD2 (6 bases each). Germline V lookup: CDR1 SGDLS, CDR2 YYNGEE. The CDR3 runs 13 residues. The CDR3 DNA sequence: TGTGCCAGCAGCGTAGACATGGGGGGCCCTGGGGACTTC. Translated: CASSVDMGGPGDF.

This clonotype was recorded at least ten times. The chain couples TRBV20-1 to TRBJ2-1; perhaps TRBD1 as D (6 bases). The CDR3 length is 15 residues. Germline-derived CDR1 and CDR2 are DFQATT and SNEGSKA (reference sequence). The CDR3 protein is CTIHYPRGSYNEQFF. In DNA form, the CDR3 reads TGCACCATCCACTACCCCAGGGGCTCCTACAATGAGCAGTTCTTC.

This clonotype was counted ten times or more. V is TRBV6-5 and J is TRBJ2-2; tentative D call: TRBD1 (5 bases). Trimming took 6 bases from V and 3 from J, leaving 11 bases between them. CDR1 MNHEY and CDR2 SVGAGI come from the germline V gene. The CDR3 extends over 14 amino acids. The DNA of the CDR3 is TGTGCCAGCAGACGGACATGGGACACCGGGGAGCTGTTTTTT. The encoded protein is CASRRTWDTGELFF.

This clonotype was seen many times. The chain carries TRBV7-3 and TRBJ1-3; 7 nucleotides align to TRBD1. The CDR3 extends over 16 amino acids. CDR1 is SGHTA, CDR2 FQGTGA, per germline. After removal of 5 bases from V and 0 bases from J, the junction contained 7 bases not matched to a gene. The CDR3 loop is CASSRGQAGSGNTIYF. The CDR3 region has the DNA TGTGCCAGCAGCCGTGGACAGGCGGGCTCTGGAAACACCATATATTTT.